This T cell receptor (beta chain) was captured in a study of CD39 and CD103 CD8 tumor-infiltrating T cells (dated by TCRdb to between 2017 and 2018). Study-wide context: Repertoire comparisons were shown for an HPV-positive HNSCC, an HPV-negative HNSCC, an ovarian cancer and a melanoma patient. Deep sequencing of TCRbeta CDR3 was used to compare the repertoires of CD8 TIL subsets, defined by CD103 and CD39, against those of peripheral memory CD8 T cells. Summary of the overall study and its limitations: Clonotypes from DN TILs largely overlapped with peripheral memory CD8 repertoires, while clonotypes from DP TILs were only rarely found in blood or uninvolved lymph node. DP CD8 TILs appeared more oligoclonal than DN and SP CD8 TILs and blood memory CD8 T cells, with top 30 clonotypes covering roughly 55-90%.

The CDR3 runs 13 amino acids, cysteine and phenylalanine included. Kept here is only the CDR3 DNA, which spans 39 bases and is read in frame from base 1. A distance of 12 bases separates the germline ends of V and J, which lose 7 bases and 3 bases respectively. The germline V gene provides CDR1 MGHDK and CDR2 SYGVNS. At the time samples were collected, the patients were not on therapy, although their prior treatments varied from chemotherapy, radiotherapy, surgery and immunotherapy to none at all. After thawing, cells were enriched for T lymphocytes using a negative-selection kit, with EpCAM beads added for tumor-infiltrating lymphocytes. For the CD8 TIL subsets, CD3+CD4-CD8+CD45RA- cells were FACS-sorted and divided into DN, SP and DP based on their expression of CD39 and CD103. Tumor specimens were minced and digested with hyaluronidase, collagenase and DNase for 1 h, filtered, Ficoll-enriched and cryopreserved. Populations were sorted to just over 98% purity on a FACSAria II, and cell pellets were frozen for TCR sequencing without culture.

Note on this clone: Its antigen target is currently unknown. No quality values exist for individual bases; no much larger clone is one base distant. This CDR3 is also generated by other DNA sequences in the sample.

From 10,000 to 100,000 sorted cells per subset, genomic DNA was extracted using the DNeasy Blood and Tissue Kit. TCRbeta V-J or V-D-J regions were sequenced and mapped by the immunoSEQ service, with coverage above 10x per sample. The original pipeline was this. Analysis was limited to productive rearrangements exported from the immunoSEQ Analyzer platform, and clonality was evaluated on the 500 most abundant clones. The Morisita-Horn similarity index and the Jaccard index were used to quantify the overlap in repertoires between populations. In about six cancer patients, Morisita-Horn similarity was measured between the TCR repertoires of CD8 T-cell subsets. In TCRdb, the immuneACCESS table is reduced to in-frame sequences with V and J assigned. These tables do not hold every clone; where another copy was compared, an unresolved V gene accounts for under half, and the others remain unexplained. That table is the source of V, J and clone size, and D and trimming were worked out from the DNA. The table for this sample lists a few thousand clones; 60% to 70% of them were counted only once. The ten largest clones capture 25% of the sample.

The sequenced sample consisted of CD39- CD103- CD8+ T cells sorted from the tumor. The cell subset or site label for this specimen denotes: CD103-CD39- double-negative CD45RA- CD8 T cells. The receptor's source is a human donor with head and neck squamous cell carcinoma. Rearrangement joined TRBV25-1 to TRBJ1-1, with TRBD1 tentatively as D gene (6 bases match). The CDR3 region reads CASKRGGDTEAFF. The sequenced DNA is TGTGCCAGCAAAAGGGGGGGGGACACTGAAGCTTTCTTT. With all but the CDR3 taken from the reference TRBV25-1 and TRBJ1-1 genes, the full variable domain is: EADIYQTPRYLVIGTGKKITLECSQTMGHDKMYWYQQDPGMELHLIHYSYGVNSTEKGDLSSESTVSRIRTEHFPLTLESARPSHTSQYLCASKRGGDTEAFFGQGTRLTVV.